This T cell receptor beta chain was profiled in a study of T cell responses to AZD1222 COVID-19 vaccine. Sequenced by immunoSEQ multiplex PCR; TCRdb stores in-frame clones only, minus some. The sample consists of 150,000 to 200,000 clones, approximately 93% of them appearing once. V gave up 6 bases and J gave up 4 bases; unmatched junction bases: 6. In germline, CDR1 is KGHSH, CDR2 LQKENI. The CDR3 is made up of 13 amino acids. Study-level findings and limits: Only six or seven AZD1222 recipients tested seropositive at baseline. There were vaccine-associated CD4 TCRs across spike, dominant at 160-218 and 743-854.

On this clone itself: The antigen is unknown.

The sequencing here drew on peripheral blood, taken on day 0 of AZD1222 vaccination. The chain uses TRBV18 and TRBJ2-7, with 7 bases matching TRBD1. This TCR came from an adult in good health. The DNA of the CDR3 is TGTGCCAGCTCGCTGGGACAGAGGTACGAGCAGTACTTC. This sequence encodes CASSLGQRYEQYF.